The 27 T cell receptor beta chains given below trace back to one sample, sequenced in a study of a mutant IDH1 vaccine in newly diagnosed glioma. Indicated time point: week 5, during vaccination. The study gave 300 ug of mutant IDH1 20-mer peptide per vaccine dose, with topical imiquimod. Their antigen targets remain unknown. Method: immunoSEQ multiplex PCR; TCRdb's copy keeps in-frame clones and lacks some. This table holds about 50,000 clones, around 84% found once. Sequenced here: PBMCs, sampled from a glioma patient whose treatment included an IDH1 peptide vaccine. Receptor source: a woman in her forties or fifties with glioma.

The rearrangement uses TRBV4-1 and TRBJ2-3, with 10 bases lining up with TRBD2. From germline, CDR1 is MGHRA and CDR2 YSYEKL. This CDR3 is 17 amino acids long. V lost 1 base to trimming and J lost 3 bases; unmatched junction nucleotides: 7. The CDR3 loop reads CASSQVPSGGATDTQYF. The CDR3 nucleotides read TGCGCCAGCAGCCAAGTCCCTAGCGGGGGAGCGACAGATACGCAGTATTTT.

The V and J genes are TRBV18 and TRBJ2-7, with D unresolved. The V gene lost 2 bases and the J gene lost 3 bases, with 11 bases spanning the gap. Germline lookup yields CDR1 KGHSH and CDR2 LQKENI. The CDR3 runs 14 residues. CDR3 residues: CASSPTSKGYEQYF. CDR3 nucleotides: TGTGCCAGCTCACCAACCAGCAAAGGCTACGAGCAGTACTTC.

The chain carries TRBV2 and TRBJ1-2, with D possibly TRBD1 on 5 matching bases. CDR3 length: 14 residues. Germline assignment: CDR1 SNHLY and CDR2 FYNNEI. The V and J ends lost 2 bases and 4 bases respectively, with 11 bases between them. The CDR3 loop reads CASSEFGGPYGYTF. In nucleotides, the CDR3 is TGTGCCAGCAGTGAATTCGGGGGTCCCTATGGCTACACCTTC.

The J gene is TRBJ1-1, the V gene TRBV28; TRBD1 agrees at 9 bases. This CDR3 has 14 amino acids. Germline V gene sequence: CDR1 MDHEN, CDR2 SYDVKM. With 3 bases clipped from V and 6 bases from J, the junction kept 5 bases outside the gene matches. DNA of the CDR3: TGTGCCAGCAGTTTGGGACAGGGTAGGGCTGAAGCTTTCTTT. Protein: CASSLGQGRAEAFF. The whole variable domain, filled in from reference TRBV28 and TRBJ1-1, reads DVKVTQSSRYLVKRTGEKVFLECVQDMDHENMFWYRQDPGLGLRLIYFSYDVKMKEKGDIPEGYSVSREKKERFSLILESASTNQTSMYLCASSLGQGRAEAFFGQGTRLTVV.

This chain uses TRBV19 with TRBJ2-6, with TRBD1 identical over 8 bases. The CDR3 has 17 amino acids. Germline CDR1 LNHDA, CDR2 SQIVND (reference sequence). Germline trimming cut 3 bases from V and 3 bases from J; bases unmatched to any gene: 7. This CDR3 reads CASSIDRGSIGANVLTF. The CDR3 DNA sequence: TGTGCCAGTAGTATTGACAGGGGATCGATTGGGGCCAACGTCCTGACTTTC.

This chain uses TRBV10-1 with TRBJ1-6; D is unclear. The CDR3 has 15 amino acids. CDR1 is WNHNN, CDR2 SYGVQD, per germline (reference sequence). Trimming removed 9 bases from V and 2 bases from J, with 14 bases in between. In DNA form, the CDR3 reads TGCGCCAGGGCGGTCTCTTTTCCCTATAATTCACCCCTCCACTTT. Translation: CARAVSFPYNSPLHF.

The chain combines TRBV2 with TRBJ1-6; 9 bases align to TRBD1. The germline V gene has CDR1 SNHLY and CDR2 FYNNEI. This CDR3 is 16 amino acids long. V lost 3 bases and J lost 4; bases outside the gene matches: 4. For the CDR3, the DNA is TGTGCCAGCAGTGAGATACAGGGGGCGTATAATTCACCCCTCCACTTT. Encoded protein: CASSEIQGAYNSPLHF.

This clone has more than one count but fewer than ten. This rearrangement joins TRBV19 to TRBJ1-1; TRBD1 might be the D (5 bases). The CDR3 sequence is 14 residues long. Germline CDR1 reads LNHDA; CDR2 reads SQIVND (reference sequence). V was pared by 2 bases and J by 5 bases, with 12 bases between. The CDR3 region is CASSITVRGTEAFF. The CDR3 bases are TGTGCCAGTAGTATAACAGTCCGGGGGACTGAAGCTTTCTTT.

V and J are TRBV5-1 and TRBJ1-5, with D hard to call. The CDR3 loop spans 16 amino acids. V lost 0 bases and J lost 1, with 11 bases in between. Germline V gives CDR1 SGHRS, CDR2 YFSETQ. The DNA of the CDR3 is TGCGCCAGCAGCTTGGGAGGGCCGGGGAGCAATCAGCCCCAGCATTTT. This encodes CASSLGGPGSNQPQHF. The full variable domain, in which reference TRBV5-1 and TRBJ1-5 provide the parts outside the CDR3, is KAGVTQTPRYLIKTRGQQVTLSCSPISGHRSVSWYQQTPGQGLQFLFEYFSETQRNKGNFPGRFSGRQFSNSRSEMNVSTLELGDSALYLCASSLGGPGSNQPQHFGDGTRLSIL.

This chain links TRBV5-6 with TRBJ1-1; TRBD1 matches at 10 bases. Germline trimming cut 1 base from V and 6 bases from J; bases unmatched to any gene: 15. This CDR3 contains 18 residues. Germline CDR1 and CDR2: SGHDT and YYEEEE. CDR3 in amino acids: CASSLRGTGVPHSSEAFF. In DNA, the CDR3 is TGTGCCAGCAGCTTGCGGGGGACAGGGGTCCCACACTCGTCTGAAGCTTTCTTT.

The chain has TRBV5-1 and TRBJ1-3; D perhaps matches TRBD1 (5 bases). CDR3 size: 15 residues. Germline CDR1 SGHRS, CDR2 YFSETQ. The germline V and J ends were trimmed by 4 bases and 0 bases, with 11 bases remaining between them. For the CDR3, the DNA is TGCGCCAGCAGCACCGTGGGGGACTCTGGAAACACCATATATTTT. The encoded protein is CASSTVGDSGNTIYF.

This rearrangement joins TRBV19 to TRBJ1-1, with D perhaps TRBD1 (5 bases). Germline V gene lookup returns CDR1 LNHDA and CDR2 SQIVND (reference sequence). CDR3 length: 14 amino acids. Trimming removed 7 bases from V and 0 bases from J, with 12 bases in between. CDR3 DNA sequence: TGTGCCAGTAAGGGGCCCAGATTGAACACTGAAGCTTTCTTT. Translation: CASKGPRLNTEAFF.

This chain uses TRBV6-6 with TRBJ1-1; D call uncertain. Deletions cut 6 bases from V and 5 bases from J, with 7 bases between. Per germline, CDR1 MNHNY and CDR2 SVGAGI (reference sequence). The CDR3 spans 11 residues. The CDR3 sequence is CASSDVTEAFF. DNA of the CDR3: TGTGCCAGCAGCGACGTAACTGAAGCTTTCTTT.

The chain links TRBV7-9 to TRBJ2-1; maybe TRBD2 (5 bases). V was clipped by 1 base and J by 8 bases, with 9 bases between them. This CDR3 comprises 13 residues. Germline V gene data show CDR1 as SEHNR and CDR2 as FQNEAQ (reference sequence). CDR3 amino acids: CASSLVASDEQFF. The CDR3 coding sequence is TGTGCCAGCAGCTTAGTAGCGTCGGATGAGCAGTTCTTC. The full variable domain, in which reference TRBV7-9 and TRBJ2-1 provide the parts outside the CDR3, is DTGVSQNPRHKITKRGQNVTFRCDPISEHNRLYWYRQTLGQGPEFLTYFQNEAQLEKSRLLSDRFSAERPKGSFSTLEIQRTEQGDSAMYLCASSLVASDEQFFGPGTRLTVL.

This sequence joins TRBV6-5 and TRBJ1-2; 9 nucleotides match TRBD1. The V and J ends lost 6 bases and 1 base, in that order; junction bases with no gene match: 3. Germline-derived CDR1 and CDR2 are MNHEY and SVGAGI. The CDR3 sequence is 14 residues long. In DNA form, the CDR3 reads TGTGCCAGCAGGGGACAGGGCGGTAACTATGGCTACACCTTC. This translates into CASRGQGGNYGYTF.

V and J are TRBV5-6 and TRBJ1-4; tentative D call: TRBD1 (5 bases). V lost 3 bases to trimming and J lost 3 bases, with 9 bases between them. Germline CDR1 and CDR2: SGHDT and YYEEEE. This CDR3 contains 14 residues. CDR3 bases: TGTGCCAGCAGCTGGGGGACGGCTAATGAAAAACTGTTTTTT. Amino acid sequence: CASSWGTANEKLFF.

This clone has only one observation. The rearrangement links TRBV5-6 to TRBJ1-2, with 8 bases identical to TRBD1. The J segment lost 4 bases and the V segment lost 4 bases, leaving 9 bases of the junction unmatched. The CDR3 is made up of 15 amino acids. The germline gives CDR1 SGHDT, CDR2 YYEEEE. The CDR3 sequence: CASSTPGQDFYGYTF. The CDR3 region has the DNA TGTGCCAGCAGCACCCCGGGACAGGACTTCTATGGCTACACCTTC.

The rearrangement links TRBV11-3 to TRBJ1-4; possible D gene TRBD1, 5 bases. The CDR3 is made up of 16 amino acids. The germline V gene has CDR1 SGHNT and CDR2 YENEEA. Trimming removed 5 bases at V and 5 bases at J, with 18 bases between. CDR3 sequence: CASSLSGTTLNEKLFF. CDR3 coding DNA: TGTGCCAGCAGCCTCTCCGGGACCACATTGAATGAAAAACTGTTTTTT.

CDR3 loop: CASSIPPGGYTF. As DNA, the CDR3 is TGTGCCAGTAGTATCCCCCCGGGTGGCTACACCTTC. The rearrangement uses TRBV19 and TRBJ1-2, with D unresolved. The CDR3 extends over 12 amino acids. CDR1 is LNHDA and CDR2 is SQIVND in the germline V gene (reference sequence). Trimming left V 3 bases short and J 7 bases short, with 9 bases between.

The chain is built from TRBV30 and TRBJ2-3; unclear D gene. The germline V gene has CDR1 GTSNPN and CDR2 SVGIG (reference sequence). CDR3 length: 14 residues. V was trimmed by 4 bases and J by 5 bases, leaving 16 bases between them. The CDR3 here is CAWTGVRKVDTQYF. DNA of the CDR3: TGTGCCTGGACGGGTGTAAGAAAGGTAGATACGCAGTATTTT.

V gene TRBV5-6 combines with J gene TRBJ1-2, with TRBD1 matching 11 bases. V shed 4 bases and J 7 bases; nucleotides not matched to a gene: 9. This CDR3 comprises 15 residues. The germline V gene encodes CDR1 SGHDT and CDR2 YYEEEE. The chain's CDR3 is CASSGTGTGGRGYTF. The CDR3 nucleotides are TGTGCCAGCAGCGGTACCGGGACAGGGGGACGTGGCTACACCTTC.

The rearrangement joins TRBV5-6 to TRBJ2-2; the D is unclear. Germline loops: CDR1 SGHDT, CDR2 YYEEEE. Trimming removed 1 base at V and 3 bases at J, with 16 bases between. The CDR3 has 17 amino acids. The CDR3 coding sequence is TGTGCCAGCAGCTTGTTGTCGGTTCAGATGGACACCGGGGAGCTGTTTTTT. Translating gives CASSLLSVQMDTGELFF.

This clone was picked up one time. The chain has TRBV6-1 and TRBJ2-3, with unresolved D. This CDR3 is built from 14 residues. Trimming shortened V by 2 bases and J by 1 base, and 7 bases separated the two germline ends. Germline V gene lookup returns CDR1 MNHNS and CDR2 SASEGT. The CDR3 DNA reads TGTGCCAGCAGTGAAAGATACCGCACAGATACGCAGTATTTT. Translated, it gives CASSERYRTDTQYF.

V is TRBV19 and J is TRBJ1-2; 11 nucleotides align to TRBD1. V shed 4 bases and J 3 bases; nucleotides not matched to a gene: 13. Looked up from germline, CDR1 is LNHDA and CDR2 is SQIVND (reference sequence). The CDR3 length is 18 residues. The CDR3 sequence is CASSTPRTGGRSDYGYTF. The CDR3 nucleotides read TGTGCCAGTAGTACCCCCCGGACAGGGGGCCGGAGCGACTATGGCTACACCTTC.

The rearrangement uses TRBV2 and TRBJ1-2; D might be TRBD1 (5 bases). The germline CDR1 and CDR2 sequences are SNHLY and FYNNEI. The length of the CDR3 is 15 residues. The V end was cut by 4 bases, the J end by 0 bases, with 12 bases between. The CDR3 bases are TGTGCCAGCAGTGGATCGGGGCTCACTAACTATGGCTACACCTTC. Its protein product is CASSGSGLTNYGYTF. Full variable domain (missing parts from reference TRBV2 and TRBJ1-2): EPEVTQTPSHQVTQMGQEVILRCVPISNHLYFYWYRQILGQKVEFLVSFYNNEISEKSEIFDDQFSVERPDGSNFTLKIRSTKLEDSAMYFCASSGSGLTNYGYTFGSGTRLTVV.

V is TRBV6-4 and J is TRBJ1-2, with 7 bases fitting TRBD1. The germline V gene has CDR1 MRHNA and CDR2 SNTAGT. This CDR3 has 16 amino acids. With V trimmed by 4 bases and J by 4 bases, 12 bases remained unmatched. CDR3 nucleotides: TGTGCCAGCAGTGGCGAACAGACAGGGCGGACCTATGGCTACACCTTC. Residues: CASSGEQTGRTYGYTF.

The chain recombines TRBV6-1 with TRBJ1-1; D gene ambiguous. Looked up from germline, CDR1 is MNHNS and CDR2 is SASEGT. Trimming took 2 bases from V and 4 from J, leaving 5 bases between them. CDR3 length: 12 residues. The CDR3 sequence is CASSESLTEAFF. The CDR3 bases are TGTGCCAGCAGTGAATCCCTCACTGAAGCTTTCTTT.